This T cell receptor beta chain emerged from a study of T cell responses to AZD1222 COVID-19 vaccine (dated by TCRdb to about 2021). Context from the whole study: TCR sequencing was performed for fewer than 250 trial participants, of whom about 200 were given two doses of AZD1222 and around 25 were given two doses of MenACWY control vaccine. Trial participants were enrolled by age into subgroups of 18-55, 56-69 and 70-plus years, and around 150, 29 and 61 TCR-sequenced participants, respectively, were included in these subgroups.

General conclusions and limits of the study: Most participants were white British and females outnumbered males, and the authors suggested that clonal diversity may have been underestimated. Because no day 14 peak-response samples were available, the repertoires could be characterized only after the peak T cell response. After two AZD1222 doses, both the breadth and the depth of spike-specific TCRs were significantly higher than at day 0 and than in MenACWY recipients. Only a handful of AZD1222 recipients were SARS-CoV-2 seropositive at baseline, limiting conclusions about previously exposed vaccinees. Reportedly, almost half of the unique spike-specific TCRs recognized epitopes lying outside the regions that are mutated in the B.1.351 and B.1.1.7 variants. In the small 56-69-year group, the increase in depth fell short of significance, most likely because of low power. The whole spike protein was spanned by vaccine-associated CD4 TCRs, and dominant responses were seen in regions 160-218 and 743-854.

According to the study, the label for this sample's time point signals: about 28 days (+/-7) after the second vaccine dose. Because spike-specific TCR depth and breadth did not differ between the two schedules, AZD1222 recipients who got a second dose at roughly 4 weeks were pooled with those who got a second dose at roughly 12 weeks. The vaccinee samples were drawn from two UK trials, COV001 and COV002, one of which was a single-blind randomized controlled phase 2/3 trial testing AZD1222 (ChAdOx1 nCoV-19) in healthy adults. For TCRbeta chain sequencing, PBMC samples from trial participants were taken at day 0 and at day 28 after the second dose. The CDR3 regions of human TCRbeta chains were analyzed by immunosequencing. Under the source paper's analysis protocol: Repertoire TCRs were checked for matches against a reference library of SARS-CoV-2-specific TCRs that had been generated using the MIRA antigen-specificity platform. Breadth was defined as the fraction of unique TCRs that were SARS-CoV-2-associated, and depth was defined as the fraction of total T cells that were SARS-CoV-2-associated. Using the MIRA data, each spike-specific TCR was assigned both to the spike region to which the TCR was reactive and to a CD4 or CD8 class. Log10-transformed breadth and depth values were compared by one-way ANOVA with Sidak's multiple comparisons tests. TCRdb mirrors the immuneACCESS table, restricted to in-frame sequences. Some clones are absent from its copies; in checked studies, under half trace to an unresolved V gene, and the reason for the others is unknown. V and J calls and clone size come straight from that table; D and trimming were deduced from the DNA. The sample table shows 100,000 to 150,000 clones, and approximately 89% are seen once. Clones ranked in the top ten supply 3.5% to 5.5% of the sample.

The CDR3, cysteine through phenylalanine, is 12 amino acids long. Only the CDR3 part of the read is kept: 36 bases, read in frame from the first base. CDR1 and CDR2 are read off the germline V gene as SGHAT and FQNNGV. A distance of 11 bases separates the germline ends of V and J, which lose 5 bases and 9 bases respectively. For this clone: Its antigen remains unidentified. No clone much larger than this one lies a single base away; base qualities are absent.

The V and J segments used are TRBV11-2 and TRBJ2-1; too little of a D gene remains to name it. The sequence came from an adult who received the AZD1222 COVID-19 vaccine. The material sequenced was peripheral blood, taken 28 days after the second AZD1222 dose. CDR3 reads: CASSPDRREQFF. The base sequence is TGTGCCAGCAGCCCGGACCGTCGTGAGCAGTTCTTC.